This T cell receptor beta chain was retrieved from a study of neurological immune-mediated disorders. Trimming removed 4 bases at V and 0 bases at J, with 9 bases between. This CDR3 is built from 14 residues. Time point indicated: longitudinal time-point 1 (baseline). Each CDR3 protein gets one entry after TCRdb re-called the 5' RACE reads with MiXCR. The sample comprises 60,000 to 90,000 distinct CDR3 sequences, roughly 10% of which are singletons, and roughly a tenth rests with the top ten. Sequences were obtained from PBMCs. The origin of this receptor is a man between 25 and 39 years old in good health. This chain connects TRBV12-3 or TRBV12-4 to TRBJ1-1; D gene ambiguous. CDR3 sequence (DNA): TGTGCCAGCAGTTGGCTACAGATGAACACTGAAGCTTTCTTT. Protein product: CASSWLQMNTEAFF.